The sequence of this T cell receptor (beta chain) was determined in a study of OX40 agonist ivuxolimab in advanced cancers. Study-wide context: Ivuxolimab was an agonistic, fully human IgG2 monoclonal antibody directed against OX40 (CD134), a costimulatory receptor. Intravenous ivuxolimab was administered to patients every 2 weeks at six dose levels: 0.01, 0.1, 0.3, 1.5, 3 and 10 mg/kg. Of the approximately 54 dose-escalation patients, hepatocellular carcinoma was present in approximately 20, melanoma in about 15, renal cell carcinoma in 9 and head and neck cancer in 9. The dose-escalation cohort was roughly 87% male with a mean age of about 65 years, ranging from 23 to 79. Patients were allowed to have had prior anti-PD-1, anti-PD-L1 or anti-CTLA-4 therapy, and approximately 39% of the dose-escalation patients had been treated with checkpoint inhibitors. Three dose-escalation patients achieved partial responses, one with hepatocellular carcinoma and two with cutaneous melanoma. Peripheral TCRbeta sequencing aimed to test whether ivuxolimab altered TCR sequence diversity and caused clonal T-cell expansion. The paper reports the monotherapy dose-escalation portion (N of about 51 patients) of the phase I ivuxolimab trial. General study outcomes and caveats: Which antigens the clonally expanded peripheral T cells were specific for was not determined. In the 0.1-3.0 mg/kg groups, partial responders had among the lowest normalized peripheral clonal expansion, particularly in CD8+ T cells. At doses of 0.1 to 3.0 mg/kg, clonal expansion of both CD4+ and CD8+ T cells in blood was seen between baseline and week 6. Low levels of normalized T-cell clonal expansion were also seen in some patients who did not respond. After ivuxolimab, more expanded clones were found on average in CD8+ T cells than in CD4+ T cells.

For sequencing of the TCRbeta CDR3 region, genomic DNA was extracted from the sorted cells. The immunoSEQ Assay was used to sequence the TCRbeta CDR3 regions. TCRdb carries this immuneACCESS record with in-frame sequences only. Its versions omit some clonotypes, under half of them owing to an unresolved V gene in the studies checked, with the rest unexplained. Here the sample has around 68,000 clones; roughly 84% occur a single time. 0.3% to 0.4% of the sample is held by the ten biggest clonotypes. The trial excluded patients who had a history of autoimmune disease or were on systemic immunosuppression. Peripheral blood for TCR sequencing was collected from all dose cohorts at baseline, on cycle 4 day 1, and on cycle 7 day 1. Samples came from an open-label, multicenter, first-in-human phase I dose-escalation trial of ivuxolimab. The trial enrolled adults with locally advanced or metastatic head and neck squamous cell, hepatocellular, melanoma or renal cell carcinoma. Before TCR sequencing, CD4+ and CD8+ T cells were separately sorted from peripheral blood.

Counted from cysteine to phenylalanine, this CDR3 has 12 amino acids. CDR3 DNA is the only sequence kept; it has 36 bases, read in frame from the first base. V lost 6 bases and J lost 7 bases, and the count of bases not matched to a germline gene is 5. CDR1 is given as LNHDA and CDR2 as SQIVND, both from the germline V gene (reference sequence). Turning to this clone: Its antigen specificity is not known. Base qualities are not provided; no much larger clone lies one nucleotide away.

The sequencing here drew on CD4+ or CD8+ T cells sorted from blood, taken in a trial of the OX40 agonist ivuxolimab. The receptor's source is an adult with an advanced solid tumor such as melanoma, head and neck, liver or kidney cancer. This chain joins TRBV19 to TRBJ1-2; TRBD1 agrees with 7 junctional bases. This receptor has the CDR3 CASRPGQIGYTF. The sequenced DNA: TGTGCCAGTAGACCGGGACAGATTGGCTACACCTTC.